A selection of T cell receptor beta chains follows, all from one sample in a study of shared clonotypes between healthy human individuals. Only in-frame clones appear in the TCRdb table, and some are missing; sequencing was by immunoSEQ multiplex PCR. This table has about 590,000 clones, over 95% appearing once. Sequenced input: naive CD8+ T cells sorted from blood. All receptors come from a woman aged 25 to 39 in good health. Both conserved end residues are part of each CDR3. The order of the fields is CDR3 protein, CDR3 DNA, D gene, CDR3 length, clone size, V gene, J gene. D genes are given only for firm matches. Not every row has a clone size; where given, it reads once, few, many or a size class.

CASSSGEGDNEQFF	TGTGCCAGCAGTTCCGGTGAGGGGGACAATGAGCAGTTCTTC	-	14	-	TRBV6-5	TRBJ2-1
CASSLPKSNYGYTF	TGTGCCAGCAGCTTACCGAAGAGTAACTATGGCTACACCTTC	-	14	-	TRBV7-9	TRBJ1-2
CASSSTTFSYEQYF	TGTGCCAGCAGTTCTACTACCTTCTCCTACGAGCAGTACTTC	-	14	-	TRBV27	TRBJ2-7
CASSIVPESAYGYTF	TGTGCCAGTAGTATCGTTCCAGAGTCTGCGTATGGCTACACCTTC	-	15	-	TRBV19	TRBJ1-2
CSASGGGSSYEQYF	TGCAGCGCCTCGGGCGGGGGGAGCTCCTACGAGCAGTACTTC	TRBD2	14	-	TRBV29-1	TRBJ2-7
CASSFARFSNQPQHF	TGTGCCAGCAGTTTTGCCAGATTTAGCAATCAGCCCCAGCATTTT	-	15	-	TRBV27	TRBJ1-5
CASSFYSEQFF	TGTGCCAGCAGTTTCTACTCGGAGCAGTTCTTC	-	11	once	TRBV6-5	TRBJ2-1
CASSQEWGTTYEQYF	TGTGCCAGCAGCCAAGAGTGGGGAACGACCTACGAGCAGTACTTC	-	15	-	TRBV4-2	TRBJ2-7
CASSLRDRGFEREDEQFF	TGTGCCAGCAGCTTACGGGACAGGGGGTTCGAACGGGAGGATGAGCAGTTCTTC	TRBD1	18	once	TRBV7-9	TRBJ2-1
CASKLAEATMWKFF	TGTGCCAGCAAACTAGCGGAGGCGACAATGTGGAAGTTCTTC	TRBD2	14	-	TRBV28	TRBJ2-1
CASSAIWREANEQFF	TGTGCCAGCAGCGCAATCTGGCGGGAGGCCAATGAGCAGTTCTTC	TRBD2	15	once	TRBV7-8	TRBJ2-1
CATSRIGTDYSNQPQHF	TGTGCCACCAGCAGGATAGGGACAGACTATAGCAATCAGCCCCAGCATTTT	TRBD1	17	-	TRBV15	TRBJ1-5
CASSLLAGGPGETQYF	TGTGCCAGCAGCCTCCTAGCGGGAGGGCCGGGAGAGACCCAGTACTTC	TRBD2	16	-	TRBV11-2	TRBJ2-5
CASTGGPKGYNEQFF	TGTGCCAGCACCGGTGGTCCTAAAGGGTACAATGAGCAGTTCTTC	-	15	-	TRBV27	TRBJ2-1
CASSQDTVMGEKLFF	TGCGCCAGCAGCCAAGACACGGTCATGGGGGAAAAACTGTTTTTT	-	15	-	TRBV4-1	TRBJ1-4
CASSQDEGVKSSGNQPQHF	TGCGCCAGCAGCCAAGATGAGGGAGTTAAAAGTTCGGGCAATCAGCCCCAGCATTTT	-	19	-	TRBV4-1	TRBJ1-5
CASSLNAEGTEAFF	TGTGCCAGCAGTTTGAACGCCGAGGGGACTGAAGCTTTCTTT	-	14	-	TRBV27	TRBJ1-1
CASRESYNEQFF	TGTGCCAGCAGGGAGTCTTACAATGAGCAGTTCTTC	-	12	-	TRBV27	TRBJ2-1
CASSQARDPDGEQYF	TGTGCCAGCAGCCAAGCTCGGGACCCGGATGGGGAGCAGTACTTC	-	15	-	TRBV14	TRBJ2-7
CASSLGANEQFF	TGTGCCAGCAGCCTGGGGGCGAATGAGCAGTTCTTC	-	12	-	TRBV11-2	TRBJ2-1
CASSLSMGAAAEAFF	TGTGCCAGCAGTTTATCAATGGGGGCGGCTGCTGAAGCTTTCTTT	-	15	-	TRBV27	TRBJ1-1
CASSHEGHFPVGSGYTF	TGCGCCAGCAGTCATGAGGGTCACTTTCCGGTAGGATCTGGCTACACCTTC	-	17	-	TRBV23-1	TRBJ1-2
CASSLEGANTEAFF	TGTGCCAGCAGCTTGGAGGGGGCGAACACTGAAGCTTTCTTT	TRBD1	14	-	TRBV5-4	TRBJ1-1
CASSKLAQRYRGFSEAFF	TGTGCCAGCAGCAAATTAGCCCAGCGGTACAGGGGGTTTAGTGAAGCTTTCTTT	-	18	-	TRBV21-1	TRBJ1-1
CASSADRASNTGELFF	TGTGCCAGCAGCGCGGACAGGGCCTCGAACACCGGGGAGCTGTTTTTT	TRBD1	16	-	TRBV9	TRBJ2-2
CASGEGDSQYF	TGTGCTAGTGGTGAGGGGGATTCCCAGTACTTC	-	11	once	TRBV12-5	TRBJ2-5
CASSVGTSGRLEQFF	TGTGCCAGCAGTGTCGGGACTAGCGGGAGACTGGAGCAGTTCTTC	TRBD2	15	-	TRBV27	TRBJ2-1
CASSQDRGSGYEQYF	TGTGCCAGCAGCCAAGATCGTGGTAGCGGGTACGAGCAGTACTTC	TRBD2	15	-	TRBV4-2	TRBJ2-7
CASSLRREGSYEQYF	TGTGCCAGCAGCTTAAGGCGGGAGGGCTCCTACGAGCAGTACTTC	TRBD2	15	-	TRBV13	TRBJ2-7
CASRPNRGLETQYF	TGTGCCAGCAGGCCCAACAGGGGTTTGGAGACCCAGTACTTC	TRBD1	14	-	TRBV7-9	TRBJ2-5
CASSEIRLAGASEQYF	TGTGCCAGCAGTGAAATTAGACTAGCGGGTGCCTCCGAGCAGTACTTC	TRBD2	16	-	TRBV6-1	TRBJ2-7
CASSTPGEQYF	TGTGCCAGTAGTACCCCGGGCGAGCAGTACTTC	-	11	-	TRBV19	TRBJ2-7
CASSLISGRAIWEQFF	TGTGCCAGCAGTTTAATAAGCGGGAGGGCAATCTGGGAGCAGTTCTTC	TRBD2	16	-	TRBV27	TRBJ2-1
CASSLEGLGGRNTEAFF	TGCGCCAGCAGCTTGGAAGGTTTGGGGGGTCGGAACACTGAAGCTTTCTTT	-	17	-	TRBV5-1	TRBJ1-1
CASSLTPSGVTYEQYF	TGTGCCAGCAGTTTAACCCCTAGCGGGGTCACCTACGAGCAGTACTTC	TRBD2	16	-	TRBV28	TRBJ2-7
CASSQTRSNYGYTF	TGCGCCAGCAGCCAAACGAGGAGCAACTATGGCTACACCTTC	-	14	-	TRBV4-1	TRBJ1-2
CASGTGKDYGYTF	TGTGCCAGCGGGACAGGGAAGGACTATGGCTACACCTTC	TRBD1	13	-	TRBV28	TRBJ1-2
CASSIGTSGKKGQYF	TGTGCCAGCAGTATCGGGACTAGCGGAAAGAAGGGGCAGTACTTC	TRBD2	15	-	TRBV27	TRBJ2-7
CASSGSGSGNTIYF	TGCGCCAGCAGCGGATCAGGTTCTGGAAACACCATATATTTT	-	14	-	TRBV10-1	TRBJ1-3
CATNDGNSYEQYF	TGTGCCACCAATGACGGGAATTCATACGAGCAGTACTTC	-	13	-	TRBV19	TRBJ2-7
CASSYDGGSDTEAFF	TGTGCCAGCAGTTACGATGGGGGCTCGGACACTGAAGCTTTCTTT	-	15	-	TRBV6-6	TRBJ1-1
CASRGLGYEQYF	TGTGCCAGCAGGGGGCTTGGTTACGAGCAGTACTTC	-	12	-	TRBV2	TRBJ2-7